What follows describes a single T cell receptor (beta chain). What it binds is unknown. This entry comes from a study of T cell responses to AZD1222 COVID-19 vaccine. Study in general: Pooled in the analysis were second doses at about 4 or about 12 weeks. Regarding the study as a whole: It should be noted that donors were predominantly white British and more often female, and clonal diversity was possibly underestimated. Repertoire sampling happened only post peak T cell response.

The V end lost 3 bases, the J end lost 6 bases, and 13 bases lay between the germline ends. The length of the CDR3 is 13 residues. The germline V gene has CDR1 SGHRS and CDR2 YFSETQ. This table comes from immunoSEQ multiplex PCR, and its TCRdb copy is limited to in-frame clones, with some not included. The top ten clones hold around 3.1% of a sample with about 120,000 clones, over 75% of them seen once. Sequences were derived from peripheral blood, sampled on day 0 of AZD1222 vaccination. The chain has TRBV5-1 and TRBJ2-7, with a tentative D call TRBD2 (5 bases). The sequence derives from an adult in good health. The CDR3, as DNA: TGCGCCAGCAGCTCCCCTGGCCGGGGCGAGCAGTACTTC. Encoded protein: CASSSPGRGEQYF.